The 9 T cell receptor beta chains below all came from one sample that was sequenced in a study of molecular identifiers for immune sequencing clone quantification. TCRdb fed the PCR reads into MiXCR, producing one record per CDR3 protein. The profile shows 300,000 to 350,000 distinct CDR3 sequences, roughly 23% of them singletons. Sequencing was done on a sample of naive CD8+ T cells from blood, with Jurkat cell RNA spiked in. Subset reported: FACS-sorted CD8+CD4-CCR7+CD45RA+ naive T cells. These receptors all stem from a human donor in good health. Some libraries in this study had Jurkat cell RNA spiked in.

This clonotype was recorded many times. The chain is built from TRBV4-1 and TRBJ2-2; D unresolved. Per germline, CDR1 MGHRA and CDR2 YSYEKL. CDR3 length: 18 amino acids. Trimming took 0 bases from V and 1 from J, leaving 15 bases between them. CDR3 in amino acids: CASSQDVWTIQNTGELFF. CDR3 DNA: TGCGCCAGCAGCCAAGATGTTTGGACGATCCAGAACACCGGGGAGCTGTTTTTT.

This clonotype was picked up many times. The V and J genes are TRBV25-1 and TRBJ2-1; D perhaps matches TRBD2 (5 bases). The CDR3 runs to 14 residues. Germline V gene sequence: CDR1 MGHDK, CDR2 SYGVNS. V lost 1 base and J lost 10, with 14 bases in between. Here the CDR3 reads CASSESLAFGEQFF. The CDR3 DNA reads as TGTGCCAGCAGTGAATCGCTAGCCTTCGGAGAGCAGTTCTTC.

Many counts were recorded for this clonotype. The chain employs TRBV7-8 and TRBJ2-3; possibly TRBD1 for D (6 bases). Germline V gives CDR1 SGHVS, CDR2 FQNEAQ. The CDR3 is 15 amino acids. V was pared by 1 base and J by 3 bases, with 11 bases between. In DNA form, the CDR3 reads TGTGCCAGCAGCTTAGTAGGGGGTTGGACAGATACGCAGTATTTT. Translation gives CASSLVGGWTDTQYF.

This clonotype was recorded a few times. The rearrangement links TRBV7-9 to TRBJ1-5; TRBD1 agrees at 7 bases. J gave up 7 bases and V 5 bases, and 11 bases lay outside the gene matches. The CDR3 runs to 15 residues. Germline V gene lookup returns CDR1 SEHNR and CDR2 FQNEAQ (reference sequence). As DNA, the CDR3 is TGTGCCAGCAGCAGAACGACAGGGATCGTGCAGCCCCAGCATTTT. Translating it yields CASSRTTGIVQPQHF.

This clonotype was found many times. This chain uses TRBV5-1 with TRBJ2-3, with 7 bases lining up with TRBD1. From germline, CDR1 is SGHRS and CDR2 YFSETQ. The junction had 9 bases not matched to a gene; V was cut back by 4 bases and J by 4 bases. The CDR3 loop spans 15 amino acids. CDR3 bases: TGCGCCAGCAGCCCTAACCGACAGGGTTCAGATACGCAGTATTTT. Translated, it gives CASSPNRQGSDTQYF. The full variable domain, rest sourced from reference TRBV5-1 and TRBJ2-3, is KAGVTQTPRYLIKTRGQQVTLSCSPISGHRSVSWYQQTPGQGLQFLFEYFSETQRNKGNFPGRFSGRQFSNSRSEMNVSTLELGDSALYLCASSPNRQGSDTQYFGPGTRLTVL.

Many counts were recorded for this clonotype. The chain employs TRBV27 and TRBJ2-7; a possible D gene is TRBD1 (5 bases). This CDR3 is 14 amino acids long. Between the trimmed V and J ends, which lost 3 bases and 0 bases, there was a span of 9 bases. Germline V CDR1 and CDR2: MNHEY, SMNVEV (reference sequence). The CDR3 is CASSLKGNSYEQYF. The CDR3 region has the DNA TGTGCCAGCAGTTTGAAGGGGAACTCCTACGAGCAGTACTTC.

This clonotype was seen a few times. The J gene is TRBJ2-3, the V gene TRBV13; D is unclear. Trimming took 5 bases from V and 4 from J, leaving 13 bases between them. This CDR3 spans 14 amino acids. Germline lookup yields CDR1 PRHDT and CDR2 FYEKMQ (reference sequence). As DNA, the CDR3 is TGTGCCAGCAGCCTCTTAGGGCGCGCAGATACGCAGTATTTT. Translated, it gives CASSLLGRADTQYF.

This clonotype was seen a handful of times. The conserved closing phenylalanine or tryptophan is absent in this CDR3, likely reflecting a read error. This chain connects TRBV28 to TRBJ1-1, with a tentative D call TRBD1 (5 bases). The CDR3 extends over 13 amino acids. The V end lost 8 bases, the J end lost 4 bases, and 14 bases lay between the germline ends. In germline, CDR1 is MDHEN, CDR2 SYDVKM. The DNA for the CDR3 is TGTGCCAGCTCTTTTTCGCAGGGCACTGAAGCTTTCTCT. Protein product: CASSFSQGTEAFS.

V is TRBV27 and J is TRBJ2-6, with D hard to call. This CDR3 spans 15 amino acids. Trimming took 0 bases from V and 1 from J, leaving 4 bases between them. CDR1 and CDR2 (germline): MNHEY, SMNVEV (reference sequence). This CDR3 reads CASSLSGSGANVLTF. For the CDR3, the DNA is TGTGCCAGCAGTTTATCAGGGTCTGGGGCCAACGTCCTGACTTTC.